This T cell receptor beta chain comes out of a study of shared T cell receptors in the human thymus. The data were produced by immunoSEQ multiplex PCR, yet TCRdb's version contains in-frame clones alone and is incomplete. The table shows approximately 730,000 clones, with 70% to 90% occurring only once. Germline values: CDR1 LGHNA, CDR2 YSLEER. The CDR3 is 15 residues long. V was pared by 0 bases and J by 3 bases, with 6 bases between. The sample was also reused in another study, on human thymus T cells. That source reports: Donors were healthy Finnish babies undergoing corrective operations for congenital heart defects. Thymic TCR repertoires of unrelated people reportedly overlapped highly.

The rearrangement uses TRBV4-3 and TRBJ1-6; D call uncertain. This TCR was recovered from a girl in the first two years of life with a congenital heart defect. The specimen sequenced was thymocytes. CDR3 DNA sequence: TGCGCCAGCAGCCAAGATAACTACTATAATTCACCCCTCCACTTT. Translated, it gives CASSQDNYYNSPLHF.